The present TCR beta chain was sequenced within a study of CD8 T cells in Susac syndrome. The study sequenced TCR beta in blood CD8+ and CD4+ T cells. Healthy donors constituted the control group, matched for age and sex. V gave up 0 bases and J gave up 2 bases, with 11 bases separating them. Germline V gene data show CDR1 as LGHNA and CDR2 as YNFKEQ. The CDR3 loop spans 15 amino acids. Random hexamers primed reverse transcription of about 0.45 to 1 ug RNA. The amplification used immunoSEQ multiplex PCR on TCR beta CDR3; it spanned 54 Vbeta and 13 Jbeta. TCRdb redid the calling of the immunoSEQ multiplex PCR reads with MiXCR, one entry per CDR3 protein. The sample lists around 150,000 distinct CDR3 sequences, 85% to 95% occurring once.

The source of this sequence is a human donor in good health. The V and J genes are TRBV4-2 and TRBJ2-7; perhaps TRBD1 as D (5 bases). Sequencing was done on a sample of CD8+ T cells from PBMCs. CDR3 bases: TGTGCCAGCAGCCAAGAAGTGACAGAGCCCTACGAGCAGTACTTC. Protein: CASSQEVTEPYEQYF.